This TCR beta chain was recovered during a study of cytomegalovirus exposure and HLA in healthy donors. Whole-study findings and limits: Sequence variants that were highly shared formed a cluster that was likely a sequencing artifact.

The PCR made use of 60 Vbeta and 13 Jbeta primers. Profiling relied on immunoSEQ multiplex PCR, and the TCRdb table lists in-frame clones only, not all of them. This table holds about 170,000 clones, 80% found once. Comment on this clone: Antigen specificity is unknown.

V gave up 0 bases and J gave up 3 bases, with 12 bases separating them. In germline, CDR1 is SGHRS, CDR2 YFSETQ. This CDR3 is built from 15 residues. This chain joins TRBV5-1 and TRBJ2-5, with D possibly TRBD2 on 6 matching bases. This TCR came from a woman in her forties or fifties in good health and CMV-seropositive. Specimen: PBMCs. CDR3 sequence: CASSLVWRVEETQYF. The CDR3 bases are TGCGCCAGCAGCTTGGTATGGAGGGTGGAAGAGACCCAGTACTTC.